Following are 10 T cell receptor beta chains from one sample sequenced in a study of naive and memory T cell subsets. Two oligonucleotides, mixed equimolar, formed the beta constant-region primer covering TRBC1 and TRBC2. The ligated cDNA underwent four PCR rounds using SP2 and nested alpha and beta constant-region primers. TCRdb passed the UMI-ligation and nested PCR reads through MiXCR, listing each CDR3 protein once. The top ten hold approximately 0.9% of the sample, which has 120,000 or so distinct CDR3 sequences, just over 35% seen once. The specimen sequenced was central memory CD4+ T cells from blood. The receptors derive from a human donor in good health.

Only a few counts were recorded for this clonotype. The gene calls are TRBV29-1 and TRBJ1-1; D is perhaps TRBD1 (6 bases). The length of the CDR3 is 15 residues. The V end lost 0 bases, the J end lost 0 bases, and 11 bases lay between the germline ends. Germline assignment: CDR1 SQVTM and CDR2 ANQGSEA. The CDR3 spells CSVEDTGAVNTEAFF. The CDR3, as DNA: TGCAGCGTTGAAGATACGGGGGCAGTGAACACTGAAGCTTTCTTT. Drawing the rest from reference TRBV29-1 and TRBJ1-1, the complete variable domain is SAVISQKPSRDICQRGTSLTIQCQVDSQVTMMFWYRQQPGQSLTLIATANQGSEATYESGFVIDKFPISRPNLTFSTLTVSNMSPEDSSIYLCSVEDTGAVNTEAFFGQGTRLTVV.

The rearrangement joins TRBV6-5 to TRBJ1-5; TRBD1 might be the D (5 bases). Germline V gene sequence: CDR1 MNHEY, CDR2 SVGAGI. Between the trimmed V and J ends, which lost 5 bases and 6 bases, there was a span of 17 bases. CDR3 size: 15 residues. In DNA, the CDR3 is TGTGCCAGCAGTCACGACTCCTCAGGGACTCAGCCCCAGCATTTT. Its protein is CASSHDSSGTQPQHF.

Only a few counts were recorded for this clonotype. The chain carries TRBV19 and TRBJ1-1; D may be TRBD1 (6 bases). CDR3 size: 13 residues. In germline, CDR1 is LNHDA, CDR2 SQIVND (reference sequence). V lost 5 bases and J lost 1, with 8 bases in between. The CDR3 region is CASSFRGNTEAFF. The CDR3 DNA reads TGTGCCAGTAGTTTCAGGGGGAACACTGAAGCTTTCTTT.

The genes are TRBV15 and TRBJ2-1; D is undetermined. This CDR3 spans 12 amino acids. Germline V gene sequence: CDR1 LNHNV, CDR2 YYDKDF (reference sequence). V lost 3 bases and J lost 10, with 10 bases in between. CDR3 in amino acids: CATSSVLPEQFF. CDR3 bases: TGTGCCACCAGCAGCGTCCTCCCAGAGCAGTTCTTC.

This sequence joins TRBV7-2 and TRBJ1-4, with D possibly being TRBD1 (5 bases). The V gene's germline CDR1 is SGHTA and CDR2 FQGNSA. V lost 5 bases to trimming and J lost 2 bases, with 9 bases between them. The CDR3 has 14 residues. CDR3 amino acids: CASSRQLTNEKLFF. In DNA, the CDR3 is TGTGCCAGCAGCCGACAGCTTACTAATGAAAAACTGTTTTTT.

This clonotype was counted between two and nine times. The rearrangement links TRBV29-1 to TRBJ2-3; 11 bases align to TRBD2. Germline CDR1 SQVTM, CDR2 ANQGSEA. V lost 5 bases, J lost 3 bases, and 4 bases stayed unmatched. The CDR3 spans 14 residues. CDR3 amino acids: CSVIRTSGTDTQYF. The DNA of the CDR3 is TGCAGCGTTATTAGGACTAGCGGGACAGATACGCAGTATTTT.

The chain is built from TRBV2 and TRBJ1-5; no firm D call. Germline CDR1 SNHLY, CDR2 FYNNEI. The V end lost 7 bases, the J end lost 4 bases, and 11 bases lay between the germline ends. The CDR3 length is 13 residues. The CDR3 DNA sequence: TGTGCCAGCACCCTACTCGTAAATCAGCCCCAGCATTTT. This encodes CASTLLVNQPQHF.

There are a few counts of this clonotype. The rearrangement joins TRBV7-8 to TRBJ1-1; 7 positions match TRBD1. CDR3 length: 15 amino acids. Germline V CDR1 and CDR2: SGHVS, FQNEAQ. The V and J ends lost 2 bases and 3 bases, in that order; junction bases with no gene match: 6. The CDR3 region has the DNA TGTGCCAGCAGCTTATACGACAGGGCCTACACTGAAGCTTTCTTT. Protein product: CASSLYDRAYTEAFF.

The chain is built from TRBV24-1 and TRBJ2-1, with 15 bases matching TRBD2. The CDR3 runs to 17 residues. Germline CDR1 KGHDR, CDR2 SFDVKD. V trimming: 4 bases; J trimming: 9 bases; junction bases outside the gene matches: 9. The CDR3 reads CATSEARTSGRGREQFF. DNA of the CDR3: TGTGCCACCAGTGAAGCCCGGACTAGCGGGAGGGGGCGTGAGCAGTTCTTC.

V gene TRBV3-1 combines with J gene TRBJ1-1; D remains ambiguous. The V gene's germline CDR1 is LGHDT and CDR2 YNNKEL (reference sequence). Trimming removed 4 bases at V and 1 base at J, with 13 bases between. The CDR3 is made up of 15 amino acids. CDR3 protein: CASSLTSQPNTEAFF. Written as DNA, the CDR3 is TGTGCCAGCAGCCTGACGTCACAGCCGAACACTGAAGCTTTCTTT.